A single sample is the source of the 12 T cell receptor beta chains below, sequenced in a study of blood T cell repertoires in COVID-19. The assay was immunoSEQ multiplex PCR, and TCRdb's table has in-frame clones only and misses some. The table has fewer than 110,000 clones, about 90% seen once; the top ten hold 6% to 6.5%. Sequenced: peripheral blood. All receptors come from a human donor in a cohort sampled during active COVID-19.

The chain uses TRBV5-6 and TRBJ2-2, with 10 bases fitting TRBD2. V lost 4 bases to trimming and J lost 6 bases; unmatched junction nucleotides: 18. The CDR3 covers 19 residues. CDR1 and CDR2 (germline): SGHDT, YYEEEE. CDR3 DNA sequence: TGTGCCAGCAGCGACCCCTGGCGCTCCGGGACTAGCGACGCCGGGGAGCTGTTTTTT. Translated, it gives CASSDPWRSGTSDAGELFF.

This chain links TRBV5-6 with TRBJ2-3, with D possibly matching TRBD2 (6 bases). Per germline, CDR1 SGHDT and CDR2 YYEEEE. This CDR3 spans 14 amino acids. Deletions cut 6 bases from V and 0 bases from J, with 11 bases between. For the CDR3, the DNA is TGTGCCAGCACCTGGAGGGGAAGCACAGATACGCAGTATTTT. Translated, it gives CASTWRGSTDTQYF.

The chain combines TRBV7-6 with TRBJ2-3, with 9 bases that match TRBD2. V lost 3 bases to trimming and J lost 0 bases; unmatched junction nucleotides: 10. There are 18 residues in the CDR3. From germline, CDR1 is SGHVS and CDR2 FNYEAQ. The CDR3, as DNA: TGTGCCAGCAGCTTGGATAAGCGGGGGGAAACTAGCACAGATACGCAGTATTTT. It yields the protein CASSLDKRGETSTDTQYF.

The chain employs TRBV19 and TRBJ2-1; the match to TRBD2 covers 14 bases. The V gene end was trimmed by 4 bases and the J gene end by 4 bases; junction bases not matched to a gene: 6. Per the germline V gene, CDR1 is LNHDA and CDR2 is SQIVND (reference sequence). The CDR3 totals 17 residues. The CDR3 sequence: CASSKRGLAGAYNEQFF. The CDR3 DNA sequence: TGTGCCAGTAGTAAAAGGGGACTAGCGGGAGCATACAATGAGCAGTTCTTC.

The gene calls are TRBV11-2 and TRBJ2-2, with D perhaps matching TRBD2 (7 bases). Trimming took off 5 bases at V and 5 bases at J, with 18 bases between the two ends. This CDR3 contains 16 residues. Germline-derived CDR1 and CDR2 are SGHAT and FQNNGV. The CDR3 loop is CASSPAGATLTGELFF. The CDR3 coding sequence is TGTGCCAGCAGCCCGGCGGGGGCTACGTTGACCGGGGAGCTGTTTTTT.

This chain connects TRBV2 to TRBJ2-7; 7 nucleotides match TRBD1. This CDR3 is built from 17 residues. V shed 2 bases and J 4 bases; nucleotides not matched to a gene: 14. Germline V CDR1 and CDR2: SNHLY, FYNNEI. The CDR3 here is CASSESRTGLASYEQYF. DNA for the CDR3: TGTGCCAGCAGTGAATCCCGGACAGGATTGGCCTCTTACGAGCAGTACTTC.

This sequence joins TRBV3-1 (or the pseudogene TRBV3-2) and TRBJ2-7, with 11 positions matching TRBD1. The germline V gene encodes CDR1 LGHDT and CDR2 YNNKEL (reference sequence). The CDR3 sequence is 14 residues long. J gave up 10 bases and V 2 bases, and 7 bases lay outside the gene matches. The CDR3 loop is CASSQNGQGADQYF. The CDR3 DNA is TGTGCCAGCAGCCAAAATGGACAGGGGGCGGATCAGTACTTC.

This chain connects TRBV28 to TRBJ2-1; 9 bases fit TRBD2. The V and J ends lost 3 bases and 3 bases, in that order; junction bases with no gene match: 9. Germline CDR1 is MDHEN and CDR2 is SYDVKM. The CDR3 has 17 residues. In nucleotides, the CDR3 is TGTGCCAGCAGTTTGCCCTTAGGTAGCGGGGGCTACAATGAGCAGTTCTTC. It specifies CASSLPLGSGGYNEQFF.

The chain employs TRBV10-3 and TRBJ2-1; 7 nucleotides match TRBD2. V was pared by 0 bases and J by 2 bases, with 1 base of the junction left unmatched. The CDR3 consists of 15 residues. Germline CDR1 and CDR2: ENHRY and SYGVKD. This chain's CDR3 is CAISESGRAYNEQFF. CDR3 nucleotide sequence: TGTGCCATCAGTGAGTCGGGGAGGGCCTACAATGAGCAGTTCTTC.

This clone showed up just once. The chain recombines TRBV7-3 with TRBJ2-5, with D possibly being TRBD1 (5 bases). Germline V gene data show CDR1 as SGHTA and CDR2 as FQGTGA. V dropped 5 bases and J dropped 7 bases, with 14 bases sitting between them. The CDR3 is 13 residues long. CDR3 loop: CASSANARGTQYF. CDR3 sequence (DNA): TGTGCCAGCAGCGCCAACGCTAGGGGGACCCAGTACTTC. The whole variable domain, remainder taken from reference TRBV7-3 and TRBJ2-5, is GAGVSQTPSNKVTEKGKYVELRCDPISGHTALYWYRQSLGQGPEFLIYFQGTGAADDSGLPNDRFFAVRPEGSVSTLKIQRTERGDSAVYLCASSANARGTQYFGPGTRLLVL.

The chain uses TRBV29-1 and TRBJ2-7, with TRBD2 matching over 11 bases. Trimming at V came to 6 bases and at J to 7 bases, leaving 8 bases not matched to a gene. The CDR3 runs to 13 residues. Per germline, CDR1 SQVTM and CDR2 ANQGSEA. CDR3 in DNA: TGCAGCGTGACTAGCGGGGACTTCGGGGAGCAGTACTTC. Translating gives CSVTSGDFGEQYF.

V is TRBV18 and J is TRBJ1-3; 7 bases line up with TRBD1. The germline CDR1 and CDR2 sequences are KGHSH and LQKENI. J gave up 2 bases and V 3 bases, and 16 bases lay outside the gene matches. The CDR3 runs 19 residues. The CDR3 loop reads CASSPTRGSGGVTGNTIYF. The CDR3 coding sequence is TGTGCCAGCTCACCTACCAGAGGTTCAGGGGGAGTTACTGGAAACACCATATATTTT.